The rows below give T cell receptor beta chains drawn from one sample of a study of regulatory T cells in long-lasting Graves disease. TCRdb re-derived calls from the multiplex PCR reads in MiXCR, one entry per CDR3 protein. Counted here are about 400,000 distinct CDR3 sequences, approximately 16% occurring once; the ten biggest clones make up roughly 8%. A further study also used this sample, focusing on T cells in Graves' hyperthyroidism and ophthalmopathy.

Here the sequenced sample was peripheral blood mononuclear cells (PBMCs), taken at new diagnosis, from a patient treated with antithyroid drugs. These receptor sequences come from a woman aged 40 to 50 with Graves disease. Both conserved end residues are part of each CDR3. Each record gives: CDR3 length, clone size, D gene, V gene, J gene, CDR3 DNA, CDR3 protein. A D gene is named only where the DNA matches it firmly. Clone size is stated in some rows and not others, as once, few, many or a class when expanded.

length: 18
size: many
D: -
V: TRBV11-2
J: TRBJ2-7
DNA: TGTGCCAGCAGCTTAGAATTCCGACTTGGGGCGGGGAACTACGAGCAGTACTTC
CDR3: CASSLEFRLGAGNYEQYF

length: 15
size: few
D: TRBD1
V: TRBV7-7
J: TRBJ2-2
DNA: TGTGCTAGCAGCCGACAGGGGGCTGACACCGGGGAGCTGTTTTTT
CDR3: CASSRQGADTGELFF

length: 13
size: many
D: -
V: TRBV7-2
J: TRBJ2-2
DNA: TGTGCCAGCAGCTGGTCGGTGGGCGGGGAGCTGTTTTTT
CDR3: CASSWSVGGELFF

length: 12
size: few
D: -
V: TRBV27
J: TRBJ2-7
DNA: TGTGCCAGCAGTACCCGTTCCTACGAGCAGTACTTC
CDR3: CASSTRSYEQYF

length: 15
size: -
D: TRBD2
V: TRBV7-2
J: TRBJ2-1
DNA: TGTGCCAGCAGCAGCAGCGGGAGGATCTACAATGAGCAGTTCTTC
CDR3: CASSSSGRIYNEQFF

length: 18
size: many
D: -
V: TRBV28
J: TRBJ2-1
DNA: TGTGCCAGCAGTTCTCCCCCGGGACTCCTCGATACATACAATGAGCAGTTCTTC
CDR3: CASSSPPGLLDTYNEQFF

length: 13
size: many
D: -
V: TRBV11-2
J: TRBJ2-5
DNA: TGTGCCAGCAGCTTAGATATGAGGGTGGCCCAGTACTTC
CDR3: CASSLDMRVAQYF

length: 19
size: many
D: -
V: TRBV6-2/TRBV6-3
J: TRBJ2-6
DNA: TGTGCCAGCAGTTATTGGGGTAGTCTAGGGAGCGCTGGGGCCAACGTCCTGACTTTC
CDR3: CASSYWGSLGSAGANVLTF

length: 14
size: many
D: -
V: TRBV6-2/TRBV6-3
J: TRBJ1-5
DNA: TGTGCCAGCAGTGAAGGCAGGGATGATCAGCCCCAGCATTTT
CDR3: CASSEGRDDQPQHF

length: 15
size: many
D: TRBD2
V: TRBV27
J: TRBJ2-7
DNA: TGTGCCAGCAGTTTAACAGCGCCGGGAGGAGGGGAGCAGTACTTC
CDR3: CASSLTAPGGGEQYF

length: 14
size: many
D: -
V: TRBV6-2/TRBV6-3
J: TRBJ2-5
DNA: TGTGCCAGCAGTGAGGTCCCTCAGGGAGAGACCCAGTACTTC
CDR3: CASSEVPQGETQYF

length: 14
size: -
D: -
V: TRBV30
J: TRBJ1-3
DNA: TGTGCCTGGAGCAACGGGCGCTCTGGAAACACCATATATTTT
CDR3: CAWSNGRSGNTIYF

length: 15
size: few
D: -
V: TRBV7-9
J: TRBJ2-7
DNA: TGTGCCAGCAGCTCCTTGGGACCCTCCTCCTACGAGCAGTACTTC
CDR3: CASSSLGPSSYEQYF

length: 13
size: -
D: -
V: TRBV3-1
J: TRBJ1-5
DNA: TGTGCCAGCAGCCAAGCAGGGGTACAGCCCCAGCATTTT
CDR3: CASSQAGVQPQHF

length: 15
size: medium-sized
D: TRBD2
V: TRBV28
J: TRBJ2-1
DNA: TGTGCCAGCTCGATTGTACTAGCGGGAGACAATGAGCAGTTCTTC
CDR3: CASSIVLAGDNEQFF

length: 16
size: many
D: TRBD1
V: TRBV7-2
J: TRBJ2-2
DNA: TGTGCCAGCAGCTCTTCCGGGACAGGGAAGGTCGGGGAGCTGTTTTTT
CDR3: CASSSSGTGKVGELFF

length: 16
size: once
D: -
V: TRBV12-3/TRBV12-4
J: TRBJ2-1
DNA: TGTGCCACCGGTGATGGGACGCCTACTAGGGGCAATGAGCAGTTCTTC
CDR3: CATGDGTPTRGNEQFF

length: 15
size: many
D: TRBD1
V: TRBV7-3
J: TRBJ1-4
DNA: TGTGCCAGCAGCTTAACAGGGGGCCAGAATGAAAAACTGTTTTTT
CDR3: CASSLTGGQNEKLFF

length: 15
size: many
D: TRBD1
V: TRBV12-3/TRBV12-4
J: TRBJ2-3
DNA: TGTGCCAGCAGGCCGGGACAGGGTGGGGCAGATACGCAGTATTTT
CDR3: CASRPGQGGADTQYF

length: 21
size: many
D: -
V: TRBV19
J: TRBJ2-3
DNA: TGTGCCAGTAGTATTCTTCCTGGAGCGGCGGGATCCCACCAAGGCACAGATACGCAGTATTTT
CDR3: CASSILPGAAGSHQGTDTQYF